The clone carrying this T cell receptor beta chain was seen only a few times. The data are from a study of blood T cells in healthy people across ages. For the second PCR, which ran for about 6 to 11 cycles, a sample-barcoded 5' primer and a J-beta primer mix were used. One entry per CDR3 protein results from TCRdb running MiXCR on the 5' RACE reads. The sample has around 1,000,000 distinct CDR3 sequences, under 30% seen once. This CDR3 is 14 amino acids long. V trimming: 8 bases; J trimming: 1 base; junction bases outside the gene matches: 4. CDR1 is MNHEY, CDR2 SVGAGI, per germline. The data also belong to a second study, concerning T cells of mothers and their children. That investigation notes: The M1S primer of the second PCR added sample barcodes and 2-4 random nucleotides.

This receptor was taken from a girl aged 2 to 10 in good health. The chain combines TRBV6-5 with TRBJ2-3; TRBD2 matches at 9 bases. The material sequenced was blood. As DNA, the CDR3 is TGTGCCAGCGGGTGGACTAGCGGCACAGATACGCAGTATTTT. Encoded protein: CASGWTSGTDTQYF.